This TCR beta chain was recorded in a study of T cells after posttransplantation cyclophosphamide. Whole-study results and caveats: Skin or GI-infiltrating T cells shared few TRB sequences with blood. Later blood repertoires were often dominated by clones from the donor CD8+ memory compartment. TRB clonality was highly associated with recipient CMV seropositivity and reactivation.

The CDR3 contains 15 residues. Trimming cost V 0 bases and J 8 bases; bases outside gene matches: 8. Germline CDR1 and CDR2: SNHLY and FYNNEI. A remark on this clone: The antigen remains undetermined.

Generated by immunoSEQ multiplex PCR, the TCRdb table keeps only in-frame clones and is missing some. The top ten clones hold around 5% of a sample with around 16,000 clones, almost 85% of them seen once. Control samples came 1 year after myeloablative marrow transplants with methotrexate plus calcineurin inhibitor. This material consisted of PBMCs, taken approximately 390 days after allogeneic stem cell transplant with calcineurin inhibitor and methotrexate. The chain recombines TRBV2 with TRBJ1-2; 8 bases map to TRBD1. The source of this sequence is a male patient under 35 who received an allogeneic stem cell transplant from a related donor, was CMV-positive, and had no GVHD. The graft donor may be the source of some T cells. The CDR3 sequence: CASSEASGRGQGYTF. The CDR3, as DNA: TGTGCCAGCAGTGAAGCGTCCGGCAGGGGGCAAGGCTACACCTTC.